This TCR beta chain was sequenced during a study of shared clonotypes between healthy human individuals. Study findings and constraints: In this cohort, only blood was sampled, and tissue repertoires likely differ. Sequencing depth was a factor that was expected to affect clonotype sharing among donors.

Genomic DNA of every subset was divided equally among multiple immunoSEQ plates. Unsorted PBMC DNA went through sequencing on ten immunoSEQ deep assay plates. Produced via immunoSEQ multiplex PCR; TCRdb's table is partial and in-frame only. The data hold hundreds of thousands of clones, with roughly 79% observed a single time. Only one count was recorded for this clone. No antigen is known for it. The clonotype was recovered from a woman between 35 and 50 years old in good health. Some clones in this sample may be carry-over from other donors' samples. The sequencing input was PBMCs.

CDR3 loop: CASSPEGMAYGYTF. CDR3 DNA: TGTGCCAGCTCACCAGAGGGGATGGCTTATGGCTACACCTTC. This chain connects TRBV18 to TRBJ1-2; a possible D gene is TRBD1 (5 bases). The V gene lost 2 bases and the J gene lost 5 bases, with 12 bases spanning the gap. This CDR3 is 14 amino acids long. CDR1 is KGHSH, CDR2 LQKENI, per germline.